Here is one TCR beta chain with its context. Study processing details: Reference gene primer amplification yielded estimated nucleated cell counts. Repertoires were generated with immunoSEQ multiplex PCR, while TCRdb's copy carries only in-frame clones and drops some. For V, J and clone size, that table is used; D and trimming come from the DNA. The sample holds approximately 47,000 clones, 70% to 85% seen once. With 4 bases clipped from V and 6 bases from J, the junction kept 8 bases outside the gene matches. Germline loops: CDR1 SGHRS, CDR2 YFSETQ. This CDR3 comprises 16 residues. The data originate from a study of blood T cell repertoires in COVID-19. About the research overall: Some COVID-19 samples were acute and others convalescent; all came from the United States, Italy and Spain. The cDNA or gDNA used as material had been derived from T cells, B-cell-depleted T cells, or PBMCs.

The V and J genes are TRBV5-1 and TRBJ1-6, with TRBD1 matching 9 bases. The specimen was peripheral blood. The sequence derives from a man aged 55-75 years with acute or convalescent COVID-19. DNA of the CDR3: TGCGCCAGCAGCCCTCCGGGACAGGGACCTAATTCACCCCTCCACTTT. This sequence encodes CASSPPGQGPNSPLHF.